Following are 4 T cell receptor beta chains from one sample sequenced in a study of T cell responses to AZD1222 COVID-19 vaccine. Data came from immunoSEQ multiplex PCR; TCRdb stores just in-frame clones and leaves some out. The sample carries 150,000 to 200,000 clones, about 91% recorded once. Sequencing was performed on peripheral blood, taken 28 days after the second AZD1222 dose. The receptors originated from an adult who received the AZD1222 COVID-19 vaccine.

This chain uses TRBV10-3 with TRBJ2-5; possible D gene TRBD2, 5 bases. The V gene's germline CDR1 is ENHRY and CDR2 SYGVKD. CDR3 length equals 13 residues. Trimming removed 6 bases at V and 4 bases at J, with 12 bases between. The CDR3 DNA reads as TGTGCCATCAGCACTAGTGGGAGAGAGACCCAGTACTTC. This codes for CAISTSGRETQYF.

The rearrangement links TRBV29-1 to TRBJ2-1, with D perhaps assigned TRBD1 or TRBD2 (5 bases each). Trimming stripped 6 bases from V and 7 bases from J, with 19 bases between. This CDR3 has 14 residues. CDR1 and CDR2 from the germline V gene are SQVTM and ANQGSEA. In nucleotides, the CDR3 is TGCAGCGTCGACGGGACCGTGTTAGTGAATGAGCAGTTCTTC. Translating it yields CSVDGTVLVNEQFF.

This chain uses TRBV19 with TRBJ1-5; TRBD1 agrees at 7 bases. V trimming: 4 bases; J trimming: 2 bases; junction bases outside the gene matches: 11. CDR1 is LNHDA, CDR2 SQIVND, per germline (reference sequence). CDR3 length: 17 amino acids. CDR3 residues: CASSTRDREGGNQPQHF. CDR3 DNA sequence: TGTGCCAGTAGTACCCGTGACAGGGAAGGTGGCAATCAGCCCCAGCATTTT.

The CDR3 DNA is TGTGCCAGCAGCCAAGATCTGGTAGCGGGGGACTCCTACGAGCAGTACTTC. Residues: CASSQDLVAGDSYEQYF. This sequence joins TRBV3-1 (or the pseudogene TRBV3-2) and TRBJ2-7; TRBD2 aligns across 9 bases. The CDR3 consists of 17 residues. Germline CDR1 is LGHDT and CDR2 is YNNKEL (reference sequence). Germline trimming cut 0 bases from V and 0 bases from J; bases unmatched to any gene: 6.